The rows below give T cell receptor beta chains drawn from one sample of a study of cytomegalovirus exposure and HLA in healthy donors. Only in-frame clones appear in the TCRdb table, and some are missing; sequencing was by immunoSEQ multiplex PCR. The sample lists about 99,000 clones, 79% occurring once. The sample consisted of PBMCs. These receptors were collected from a man aged 50 or older in good health and CMV-seropositive. Both conserved end residues are part of each CDR3. D genes are given only for firm matches. The size of a clone is reported for some rows only, either as once, few or many, or as a class for expanded clones.

. | TRBJ1-5 | 14 | TRBV6-1 | . | TGTGCCAGCAGGGCAGGGGCTAGCAATCAGCCCCAGCATTTT | CASRAGASNQPQHF
TRBD1 | TRBJ2-1 | 15 | TRBV29-1 | . | TGCAGCGTTGAGGGTGAGGCAGGGGGTAGGAGTGAGCAGTTCTTC | CSVEGEAGGRSEQFF
. | TRBJ1-5 | 13 | TRBV6-1 | few | TGTGCCAGCACCGAGTCTAGAGATCAGCCCCAGCATTTT | CASTESRDQPQHF
. | TRBJ2-7 | 11 | TRBV30 | . | TGTGCCTGGAGCCTACGATACGAGCAGTACTTC | CAWSLRYEQYF
TRBD2 | TRBJ2-3 | 15 | TRBV5-4 | . | TGTGCCAGCAGGCGCACTAGCGGCCCCACAGATACGCAGTATTTT | CASRRTSGPTDTQYF
. | TRBJ1-2 | 14 | TRBV6-1 | few | TGTGCCAGCAGACCGGGACACATGGGAGATGGCTACACCTTC | CASRPGHMGDGYTF
. | TRBJ1-2 | 15 | TRBV2 | . | TGTGCCAGCAGTTCTATCAGGGAAGGTAGGGGTGGCTACACCTTC | CASSSIREGRGGYTF
. | TRBJ1-1 | 15 | TRBV10-3 | once | TGTGCCATCAGTGAGTCGGGGCGGGAACGTTTGGGAGCTTTCTTT | CAISESGRERLGAFF
TRBD1 | TRBJ2-4 | 14 | TRBV6-1 | . | TGTGCCAGCACCCTCGGACAGGGTTGGGACATTCAGTACTTC | CASTLGQGWDIQYF
. | TRBJ2-7 | 15 | TRBV16 | . | TGTGCCAGCAGCCAGAGTACAGGGAGGGTTTACGAGCAGTACTTC | CASSQSTGRVYEQYF
. | TRBJ2-1 | 14 | TRBV6-4 | . | TGTGCCATTTGGGGGCGGGAGAATCACAATGAGCAGTTCTTC | CAIWGRENHNEQFF
TRBD2 | TRBJ2-5 | 14 | TRBV9 | . | TGTGCCAGCAGCACTGGACTAGCGGAAGAGACCCAGTACTTC | CASSTGLAEETQYF
. | TRBJ2-7 | 15 | TRBV7-9 | once | TGTGCCAGCAGCCACCTAACAGAGTCCCCCTACGAGCAGTACTTC | CASSHLTESPYEQYF
. | TRBJ2-2 | 14 | TRBV7-2 | . | TGTGCCAGCAGCTACCAGCCGAGGCCCGGGGAGCTGTTTTTT | CASSYQPRPGELFF
. | TRBJ1-5 | 15 | TRBV28 | . | TGTGCCAGCATCCCCGGGGAGGGGGGCTTCAAGCCCCAGCATTTT | CASIPGEGGFKPQHF
. | TRBJ2-7 | 14 | TRBV4-2 | . | TGTGCCAGCAGCCAAGAGGACTTCCACTACGAGCAGTACTTC | CASSQEDFHYEQYF
. | TRBJ2-1 | 12 | TRBV30 | once | TGTGCCTGGAGTGTAGCCTTCAATGAGCAGTTCTTC | CAWSVAFNEQFF
TRBD2 | TRBJ2-7 | 15 | TRBV4-1 | . | TGCGCCAGCAGCCACCGGACTAGCGGCCCCTACGAGCAGTACTTC | CASSHRTSGPYEQYF
. | TRBJ2-3 | 16 | TRBV14 | . | TGTGCCAGCAGCCAAGTGCCGGGCCCAAGGGGAGATACGCAGTATTTT | CASSQVPGPRGDTQYF
TRBD2 | TRBJ2-1 | 12 | TRBV5-1 | . | TGCGCCACGGGGGAGGGTTACAATGAGCAGTTCTTC | CATGEGYNEQFF
. | TRBJ1-4 | 14 | TRBV27 | . | TGTGCCAGCAGAACGGGGGGTTATCATGAAAAACTGTTTTTT | CASRTGGYHEKLFF
. | TRBJ2-2 | 15 | TRBV7-9 | . | TGTGCCCTCGGCCGAGCGACCCGTGGTACCGGGGAGCTGTTTTTT | CALGRATRGTGELFF
. | TRBJ2-7 | 13 | TRBV7-6 | . | TGTGCCAGCAGCTATGACAGTAACTACGAGCAGTACTTC | CASSYDSNYEQYF
. | TRBJ1-2 | 18 | TRBV7-8 | . | TGTGCCAGCAGCCCCGTTCGAGTCCTCAGGGGCACTAACTATGGCTACACCTTC | CASSPVRVLRGTNYGYTF
TRBD2 | TRBJ2-7 | 15 | TRBV18 | . | TGTGCCAGCTCACCAAGAGCTAGCGGGAGTCACGAGCAGTACTTC | CASSPRASGSHEQYF
. | TRBJ2-7 | 17 | TRBV7-3 | once | TGTTCCAGCAGCGAGTCAAACAGGGCCGCCAGCTCCTACGAGCAGTACTTC | CSSSESNRAASSYEQYF
. | TRBJ2-5 | 12 | TRBV6-1 | . | TGTGCCAGCAGTGAAGGGAGGGAGACCCAGTACTTC | CASSEGRETQYF
TRBD2 | TRBJ2-3 | 16 | TRBV4-1 | . | TGCGCCAGCAGCCAAGATCTAGCGGGAGGAAAGGATACGCAGTATTTT | CASSQDLAGGKDTQYF
. | TRBJ2-5 | 15 | TRBV5-1 | . | TGCGCCAGCAGCTTGGGGAGTGGCTCCCAAGAGACCCAGTACTTC | CASSLGSGSQETQYF
. | TRBJ2-1 | 13 | TRBV19 | few | TGTGCCAGTACCTATCGCGAGGACAATGAGCAGTTCTTC | CASTYREDNEQFF
. | TRBJ2-6 | 16 | TRBV18 | . | TGTGCCAGCTCACCACCGCGGCTCTCTGGGGCCAACGTCCTGACTTTC | CASSPPRLSGANVLTF
TRBD1 | TRBJ2-5 | 15 | TRBV18 | . | TGTGCCAGCTCATCCATGGGACAGACTCAAGAGACCCAGTACTTC | CASSSMGQTQETQYF
. | TRBJ2-5 | 11 | TRBV7-6 | . | TGTGCCAGCACCATCCAAGAGACCCAGTACTTC | CASTIQETQYF
TRBD1 | TRBJ2-1 | 20 | TRBV9 | . | TGTGCCAGCAGCGAGGGTCCCGCGCCAGAACCAGGGGGTAAGGGCAATGAGCAGTTCTTC | CASSEGPAPEPGGKGNEQFF
TRBD2 | TRBJ2-5 | 16 | TRBV7-9 | . | TGTGCCAGCAGCTTGCCGGGACTAGCGGGAGTGGAGACCCAGTACTTC | CASSLPGLAGVETQYF
. | TRBJ2-4 | 12 | TRBV5-1 | . | TGCGCCAGCAGCGAACCTAGCGAACCTCAGTACTTC | CASSEPSEPQYF
TRBD1 | TRBJ2-3 | 15 | TRBV7-9 | . | TGTGCCAGCAGCTTACAGGGGGTGAGCACAGATACGCAGTATTTT | CASSLQGVSTDTQYF
. | TRBJ2-3 | 13 | TRBV6-1 | once | TGTGCCAGCAGCCATCTAGGGGCGGATACGCAGTATTTT | CASSHLGADTQYF